What follows are 2 T cell receptor beta chains derived from one specimen sequenced in a study of T cell changes during pregnancy in multiple sclerosis. The data were produced by immunoSEQ multiplex PCR, yet TCRdb's version contains in-frame clones alone and is incomplete. The sample has 40,000 to 55,000 clones, 80% to 95% seen once. The sequencing here drew on CD4+ T cells from peripheral blood mononuclear cells, taken before pregnancy. These receptors came from a female donor with multiple sclerosis, enrolled in a pregnancy study.

This chain connects TRBV19 to TRBJ2-5; 7 bases align to TRBD1. CDR1 is LNHDA and CDR2 is SQIVND in the germline V gene (reference sequence). Trimming cost V 3 bases and J 1 base; bases outside gene matches: 2. The CDR3 is made up of 14 amino acids. The CDR3 sequence: CASSMRTGQETQYF. The CDR3 DNA reads as TGTGCCAGTAGTATGAGGACAGGCCAAGAGACCCAGTACTTC.

This sequence joins TRBV5-1 and TRBJ2-2; 15 bases fit TRBD2. The CDR3 spans 17 residues. Losses at the gene ends were 4 bases for V and 6 bases for J; bases not matched to a gene: 7. Germline CDR1 SGHRS, CDR2 YFSETQ. The CDR3 DNA reads TGCGCCAGCAGCCCCGGACTAGCGGGGGGGCTGGCCGGGGAGCTGTTTTTT. Residues: CASSPGLAGGLAGELFF.